Listed below are T cell receptor beta chains from one sample, sequenced in a study of CD8 T cells in ankylosing spondylitis. TCRdb reprocessed the 5' RACE reads with MiXCR, giving one entry per CDR3 protein. Of about 240,000 distinct CDR3 sequences in the sample, around 8% were seen once. The specimen sequenced was blood, either unsorted or a sorted T cell fraction (not recorded which). These receptors were obtained from a female donor with ankylosing spondylitis or in good health (not recorded which). The CDR3 runs from the conserved cysteine through the conserved F or W. Each record gives: V gene, J gene, clone size, D gene, CDR3 protein, CDR3 DNA. A D gene is named only where the DNA matches it firmly. The size entry is marked missing in some rows and otherwise reads once, few, many or a size class.

>TRBV6-1|TRBJ2-3|many|NA
CASCPGRTDTQYF
TGTGCCAGCTGTCCGGGGCGCACAGATACGCAGTATTTT
>TRBV29-1|TRBJ2-2|NA|NA
CSGGEGELFF
TGCAGTGGTGGGGAAGGGGAGCTGTTTTTT
>TRBV2|TRBJ2-1|many|TRBD1
CASRAGTGRGSSYNEQFF
TGTGCCAGCAGAGCCGGGACAGGTCGTGGGAGCTCCTACAATGAGCAGTTCTTC
>TRBV28|TRBJ2-6|NA|NA
CASRPQGAGANVLTF
TGTGCCAGCAGGCCACAGGGAGCTGGGGCCAACGTCCTGACTTTC
>TRBV3-1|TRBJ1-5|many|NA
CASSAQGGNQPQHF
TGTGCCAGCAGTGCCCAGGGTGGCAATCAGCCCCAGCATTTT
>TRBV6-1|TRBJ1-2|many|NA
CASSVVERTGYTF
TGTGCCAGCAGTGTCGTGGAGCGGACAGGCTACACCTTC
>TRBV12-3/TRBV12-4|TRBJ1-1|many|TRBD1
CASSGQGNPEAFF
TGTGCCAGCAGCGGACAGGGGAATCCTGAAGCTTTCTTT
>TRBV28|TRBJ1-2|many|NA
CASSLQVYYGYTF
TGTGCCAGCAGTTTACAGGTCTACTATGGCTACACCTTC
>TRBV5-1|TRBJ2-1|NA|TRBD2
CASSLLTSGSGEQFF
TGCGCCAGCAGCTTGTTGACTAGCGGGAGTGGTGAGCAGTTCTTC
>TRBV12-3/TRBV12-4|TRBJ2-1|many|TRBD2
CASRLSGRSATNEQFF
TGTGCCAGCCGACTTAGCGGGAGGAGCGCGACGAATGAGCAGTTCTTC